The 21 T cell receptor beta chains below were found in one sample sequenced in a study of T cell repertoires and HLA-DP antigens. Their specific antigens are unknown. Repertoires were generated with immunoSEQ multiplex PCR, while TCRdb's copy carries only in-frame clones and drops some. The sample shows approximately 110,000 clones, 80% to 95% of them seen only once. Input material: CD4+ T cells from PBMCs. Every receptor here comes from a woman aged 18-35 years in good health and CMV-seronegative.

This chain joins TRBV29-1 and TRBJ1-1; D is unclear. This CDR3 is 12 amino acids long. V was cut by 7 bases and J by 4 bases, with 13 bases left in between. Looked up from germline, CDR1 is SQVTM and CDR2 is ANQGSEA. The CDR3 DNA reads TGCAGCGCTGGTGGGCGATTCACTGAAGCTTTCTTT. Its translation: CSAGGRFTEAFF. The full variable domain, in which reference TRBV29-1 and TRBJ1-1 provide the parts outside the CDR3, is SAVISQKPSRDICQRGTSLTIQCQVDSQVTMMFWYRQQPGQSLTLIATANQGSEATYESGFVIDKFPISRPNLTFSTLTVSNMSPEDSSIYLCSAGGRFTEAFFGQGTRLTVV.

This chain links TRBV10-3 with TRBJ1-1, with a tentative D call TRBD1 (6 bases). V was clipped by 7 bases and J by 1 base, with 13 bases between them. From germline, CDR1 is ENHRY and CDR2 SYGVKD. The CDR3 totals 14 residues. CDR3: CAIKSGQKNTEAFF. The DNA of the CDR3 is TGTGCCATCAAGTCAGGACAGAAGAACACTGAAGCTTTCTTT.

V and J are TRBV19 and TRBJ2-5; 10 bases align to TRBD2. The V gene's germline CDR1 is LNHDA and CDR2 SQIVND (reference sequence). The V and J ends lost 6 bases and 4 bases, in that order; junction bases with no gene match: 2. The CDR3 covers 13 residues. CDR3 coding DNA: TGTGCCAGTAGGGGACTAGCGAGAGAGACCCAGTACTTC. Its translation is CASRGLARETQYF.

The V and J genes are TRBV11-3 and TRBJ1-2; 10 bases align to TRBD1. CDR1 and CDR2 from the germline V gene are SGHNT and YENEEA. The length of the CDR3 is 13 residues. Germline trimming cut 8 bases from V and 1 base from J; bases unmatched to any gene: 1. CDR3 in DNA: TGTGCCAGCCGGGACAGGGGTAACTATGGCTACACCTTC. It codes for CASRDRGNYGYTF.

This clone was recorded only once. V is TRBV27 and J is TRBJ1-2; 11 bases map to TRBD1. The germline V gene encodes CDR1 MNHEY and CDR2 SMNVEV (reference sequence). This CDR3 comprises 18 residues. V was pared by 5 bases and J by 5 bases, with 16 bases of the junction left unmatched. The CDR3 DNA follows: TGTGCCAGCAGTACCCAGAATCCGGGACAGGGGGATAAGTATGGCTACACCTTC. Its translation: CASSTQNPGQGDKYGYTF.

The chain couples TRBV5-5 to TRBJ1-4; maybe TRBD1 (6 bases). Between the trimmed V and J ends, which lost 1 base and 5 bases, there was a span of 18 bases. The CDR3 is 17 amino acids. Germline V gene lookup returns CDR1 SGHKS and CDR2 YYEKEE (reference sequence). CDR3 amino acids: CASSLFNYRDTNEKLFF. For the CDR3, the DNA is TGTGCCAGCAGCTTGTTTAACTACCGGGACACCAATGAAAAACTGTTTTTT. Full variable domain (rest looked up from reference TRBV5-5 and TRBJ1-4): DAGVTQSPTHLIKTRGQQVTLRCSPISGHKSVSWYQQVLGQGPQFIFQYYEKEERGRGNFPDRFSARQFPNYSSELNVNALLLGDSALYLCASSLFNYRDTNEKLFFGSGTQLSVL.

This clone was seen only a few times. V is TRBV5-1 and J is TRBJ1-1; tentative D call: TRBD1 (5 bases). The V gene's germline CDR1 is SGHRS and CDR2 YFSETQ. Trimming removed 7 bases at V and 5 bases at J, with 30 bases between. CDR3 length: 18 residues. This CDR3 is CASLPQLGGRGGATEAFF. The CDR3 DNA follows: TGCGCCAGCCTCCCTCAACTGGGGGGTCGGGGAGGAGCGACTGAAGCTTTCTTT. Looking up the rest from reference TRBV5-1 and TRBJ1-1 gives the full variable domain: KAGVTQTPRYLIKTRGQQVTLSCSPISGHRSVSWYQQTPGQGLQFLFEYFSETQRNKGNFPGRFSGRQFSNSRSEMNVSTLELGDSALYLCASLPQLGGRGGATEAFFGQGTRLTVV.

In this sample, this clone turned up once. J is TRBJ2-7 and V is TRBV6-6; D is possibly TRBD1 (5 bases). Germline values: CDR1 MNHNY, CDR2 SVGAGI (reference sequence). Trimming pared 3 bases from V and 13 bases from J, leaving 13 bases between. This CDR3 is built from 11 residues. The CDR3 DNA is TGTGCCAGCAGTTATGCACAGGTGCTTTACTTC. It specifies CASSYAQVLYF.

The V gene is TRBV18, the J gene TRBJ2-1; TRBD2 matches 7 bases. From germline, CDR1 is KGHSH and CDR2 LQKENI. The CDR3 loop spans 15 amino acids. The ends lost 2 bases at V and 2 bases at J; junction bases unmatched: 3. The CDR3 protein is CASSPTAGTYNEQFF. The CDR3 DNA follows: TGTGCCAGCTCACCAACAGCGGGGACCTACAATGAGCAGTTCTTC.

This chain uses TRBV6-5 with TRBJ2-5; D is possibly TRBD1 or TRBD2 (7 bases each). V was clipped by 6 bases and J by 5 bases, with 13 bases between them. From germline, CDR1 is MNHEY and CDR2 SVGAGI. The CDR3 runs 13 residues. The CDR3 DNA reads TGTGCCAGCAGCAGACAGGGAGGGGAGACCCAGTACTTC. This gives the protein CASSRQGGETQYF.

The chain couples TRBV19 to TRBJ1-5, with D perhaps TRBD1 (5 bases). The V gene lost 9 bases and the J gene lost 3 bases, with 18 bases spanning the gap. Per the germline V gene, CDR1 is LNHDA and CDR2 is SQIVND (reference sequence). There are 15 residues in the CDR3. The CDR3 is CASSLDSSYNQPQHF. CDR3 DNA sequence: TGTGCCAGCTCCCTTGACAGTTCTTACAATCAGCCCCAGCATTTT.

This chain uses TRBV2 with TRBJ2-1; D not certain. CDR1 and CDR2 from the germline V gene are SNHLY and FYNNEI. V was trimmed by 7 bases and J by 15 bases, leaving 19 bases between them. The CDR3 sequence is 12 residues long. DNA for the CDR3: TGTGCCAGCACCTCGGAAGGAGCCTGGGGGTTCTTC. It specifies CASTSEGAWGFF.

The table lists this clone with a count of one. The chain links TRBV7-3 to TRBJ2-3; 9 bases map to TRBD2. This CDR3 is 15 amino acids long. Germline CDR1 SGHTA, CDR2 FQGTGA. The V and J ends lost 4 bases and 4 bases, in that order; junction bases with no gene match: 6. The CDR3 bases are TGTGCCAGCAGCTACATAGCGGGGGACCCAGATACGCAGTATTTT. It encodes CASSYIAGDPDTQYF.

V usage is TRBV11-2 and J usage is TRBJ2-1; the D is unclear. This CDR3 has 12 residues. In germline, CDR1 is SGHAT, CDR2 FQNNGV. With 4 bases removed from V and 2 bases from J, the gap between germline ends came to 3 bases. The CDR3, as DNA: TGTGCCAGCAGCTCCCCCTACAATGAGCAGTTCTTC. This encodes CASSSPYNEQFF.

The chain links TRBV5-1 to TRBJ1-4; the D is unclear. The CDR3 spans 16 residues. Trimming took 0 bases from V and 2 from J, leaving 11 bases between them. Germline V lookup: CDR1 SGHRS, CDR2 YFSETQ. The chain's CDR3 is CASSLAGRATNEKLFF. CDR3 DNA: TGCGCCAGCAGCTTGGCCGGAAGGGCCACTAATGAAAAACTGTTTTTT.

J is TRBJ2-7 and V is TRBV19; a weak D match, TRBD1 (6 bases). The V and J ends lost 2 bases and 0 bases respectively, with 8 bases between them. Germline V CDR1 and CDR2: LNHDA, SQIVND (reference sequence). CDR3 length equals 14 residues. DNA of the CDR3: TGTGCCAGTAGTATACAGGGGATCTCCTACGAGCAGTACTTC. The encoded protein is CASSIQGISYEQYF.

A few counts support this clone. This chain links TRBV12-5 with TRBJ2-5; no reliable D call. The CDR3 is 11 residues long. The V end was cut by 3 bases, the J end by 5 bases, with 4 bases between. Germline CDR1 is LGHNT and CDR2 is FRNRAP. The CDR3 is CASGLGETQYF. The CDR3 nucleotides read TGTGCTAGTGGTTTAGGGGAGACCCAGTACTTC. The whole variable domain, remainder taken from reference TRBV12-5 and TRBJ2-5, is DARVTQTPRHKVTEMGQEVTMRCQPILGHNTVFWYRQTMMQGLELLAYFRNRAPLDDSGMPKDRFSAEMPDATLATLKIQPSEPRDSAVYFCASGLGETQYFGPGTRLLVL.

This clone was seen just once. The chain carries TRBV4-3 and TRBJ2-3; TRBD2 agrees at 11 bases. CDR3 size: 16 residues. The germline gives CDR1 LGHNA, CDR2 YSLEER. After removal of 4 bases from V and 4 bases from J, the junction contained 7 bases not matched to a gene. The CDR3 reads CASSLVLAGGPDTQYF. CDR3 DNA sequence: TGCGCCAGCAGCCTCGTCCTAGCGGGGGGTCCAGATACGCAGTATTTT.

The chain combines TRBV6-5 with TRBJ1-1, with D maybe TRBD1 (5 bases). Germline V lookup: CDR1 MNHEY, CDR2 SVGAGI. The V end was cut by 0 bases, the J end by 4 bases, with 15 bases between. This CDR3 is 16 amino acids long. The DNA for the CDR3 is TGTGCCAGCAGTTACTCGGTATTGGGGCGCGGCACTGAAGCTTTCTTT. Translated, it gives CASSYSVLGRGTEAFF.

This rearrangement joins TRBV7-3 to TRBJ2-4, with D possibly being TRBD2 (6 bases). Germline CDR1 SGHTA, CDR2 FQGTGA. The CDR3 sequence is 13 residues long. The V gene lost 5 bases and the J gene lost 8 bases, with 13 bases spanning the gap. CDR3 protein: CASSHLWGDIQYF. The CDR3 bases are TGTGCCAGCAGCCATCTCTGGGGGGACATTCAGTACTTC.

The CDR3 region has the DNA TGTGCCAGCAGCCAATCTCCGGGACAGGGTAAAGAGACCCAGTACTTC. This sequence encodes CASSQSPGQGKETQYF. This sequence joins TRBV4-2 and TRBJ2-5; 9 nucleotides align to TRBD1. Germline CDR1 reads LGHNA; CDR2 reads YNFKEQ. V was clipped by 2 bases and J by 3 bases; unmatched bases: 7. This CDR3 is 16 amino acids long.